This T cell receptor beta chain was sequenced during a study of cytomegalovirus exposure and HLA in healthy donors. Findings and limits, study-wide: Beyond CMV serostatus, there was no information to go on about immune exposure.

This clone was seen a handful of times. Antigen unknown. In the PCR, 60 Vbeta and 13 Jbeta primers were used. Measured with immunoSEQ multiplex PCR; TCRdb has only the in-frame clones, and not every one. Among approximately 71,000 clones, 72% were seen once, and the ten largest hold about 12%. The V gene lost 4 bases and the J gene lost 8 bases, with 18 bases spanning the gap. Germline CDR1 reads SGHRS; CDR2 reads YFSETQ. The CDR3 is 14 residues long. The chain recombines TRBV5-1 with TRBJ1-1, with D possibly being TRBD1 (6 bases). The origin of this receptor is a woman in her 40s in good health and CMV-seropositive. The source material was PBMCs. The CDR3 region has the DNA TGCGCCAGCAGCCTGACAACCGGGACAAGCGAAGCTTTCTTT. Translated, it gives CASSLTTGTSEAFF.